Shown below are 32 T cell receptor beta chains from a single sample sequenced in a study of OX40 agonist ivuxolimab in advanced cancers. Method: immunoSEQ multiplex PCR; TCRdb's copy keeps in-frame clones and lacks some. The sample holds around 80,000 clones; around 90% are singletons and the top ten take over 0.15%. The material sequenced was CD4+ or CD8+ T cells sorted from blood, taken in a trial of the OX40 agonist ivuxolimab. The receptors were gathered from an adult with an advanced solid tumor such as melanoma, head and neck, liver or kidney cancer.

The J gene is TRBJ2-5, the V gene TRBV11-2; D may be TRBD1 (6 bases). This CDR3 has 15 residues. V was shortened by 1 base and J by 3 bases, with 12 bases between the two germline ends. CDR1 SGHAT and CDR2 FQNNGV come from the germline V gene. The chain's CDR3 is CASSLARTAKETQYF. CDR3 DNA sequence: TGTGCCAGCAGCTTAGCCCGGACAGCCAAAGAGACCCAGTACTTC.

The rearrangement uses TRBV14 and TRBJ1-4; D call uncertain. The CDR3 totals 15 residues. Trimming cost V 3 bases and J 8 bases, with 16 bases left between them. CDR1 and CDR2 from the germline V gene are SGHDN and FVKESK. In DNA form, the CDR3 reads TGTGCCAGCAGCCATTATGCCTCGATGGGGGAAAAACTGTTTTTT. It codes for CASSHYASMGEKLFF.

This chain connects TRBV15 to TRBJ1-1; D gene unclear. The CDR3 has 18 amino acids. Looked up from germline, CDR1 is LNHNV and CDR2 is YYDKDF (reference sequence). The V end was cut by 3 bases, the J end by 1 base, with 21 bases between. The CDR3 reads CATSSPPWGLVKNTEAFF. DNA for the CDR3: TGTGCCACCAGCAGCCCCCCTTGGGGTCTGGTTAAGAACACTGAAGCTTTCTTT.

The rearrangement uses TRBV4-1 and TRBJ2-7; D is undetermined. Germline V lookup: CDR1 MGHRA, CDR2 YSYEKL. The V end was cut by 1 base, the J end by 9 bases, with 16 bases between. There are 14 residues in the CDR3. CDR3 protein: CASSQAQQVGLQYF. CDR3 coding DNA: TGCGCCAGCAGCCAAGCTCAGCAGGTCGGTTTGCAGTACTTC.

In DNA form, the CDR3 reads TGTGCCAGCAGCTTAGTGCTCGGTAGGTCCGGTGAGCAGTTCTTC. It encodes CASSLVLGRSGEQFF. The chain has TRBV7-9 and TRBJ2-1, with D unclear. CDR1 and CDR2 (germline): SEHNR, FQNEAQ (reference sequence). Trimming left V 1 base short and J 9 bases short, with 16 bases between. The CDR3 spans 15 residues.

V and J are TRBV30 and TRBJ1-3; D is perhaps TRBD1 (5 bases). CDR1 and CDR2 from the germline V gene are GTSNPN and SVGIG (reference sequence). The length of the CDR3 is 15 residues. Trimming removed 0 bases from V and 2 bases from J, with 11 bases in between. The CDR3, as DNA: TGTGCCTGGAGTGTACGGCAGGGAGCTGGAAACACCATATATTTT. Its translation is CAWSVRQGAGNTIYF. The variable domain in full, completed from reference TRBV30 and TRBJ1-3, reads SQTIHQWPATLVQPVGSPLSLECTVEGTSNPNLYWYRQAAGRGLQLLFYSVGIGQISSEVPQNLSASRPQDRQFILSSKKLLLSDSGFYLCAWSVRQGAGNTIYFGEGSWLTVV.

The chain recombines TRBV11-3 with TRBJ2-1; 10 bases align to TRBD2. Germline V CDR1 and CDR2: SGHNT, YENEEA. The CDR3 runs 17 residues. The V and J ends lost 1 base and 5 bases, in that order; junction bases with no gene match: 8. For the CDR3, the DNA is TGTGCCAGCAGCTTAGCGTTCCCAGCGGGAGGGGACAATGAGCAGTTCTTC. Its translation: CASSLAFPAGGDNEQFF. The variable domain in full, with the rest retrieved from reference TRBV11-3 and TRBJ2-1, is EAGVVQSPRYKIIEKKQPVAFWCNPISGHNTLYWYLQNLGQGPELLIRYENEEAVDDSQLPKDRFSAERLKGVDSTLKIQPAELGDSAVYLCASSLAFPAGGDNEQFFGPGTRLTVL.

CDR3 sequence (DNA): TGCGCCAGCAGCATCGGACAGGGGGCTGGGAATGAGCAGTTCTTC. It codes for CASSIGQGAGNEQFF. This chain connects TRBV5-1 to TRBJ2-1; TRBD1 agrees at 11 bases. Germline lookup yields CDR1 SGHRS and CDR2 YFSETQ. The CDR3 consists of 15 residues. The V segment lost 4 bases and the J segment 7 bases; nucleotides outside the gene matches: 7.

The chain links TRBV9 to TRBJ2-1; TRBD1 might be the D (6 bases). The CDR3 covers 15 residues. Germline V CDR1 and CDR2: SGDLS, YYNGEE. V was clipped by 6 bases and J by 3 bases, with 16 bases between them. CDR3 protein: CASTANGQIYNEQFF. In DNA, the CDR3 is TGTGCCAGCACTGCCAACGGACAGATCTACAATGAGCAGTTCTTC.

The J gene is TRBJ1-2, the V gene TRBV5-1; D is undetermined. The CDR3 runs to 13 residues. The V and J ends lost 7 bases and 1 base respectively, with 11 bases between them. Germline loops: CDR1 SGHRS, CDR2 YFSETQ. The CDR3 spells CASSLTDNYGYTF. The CDR3 DNA is TGCGCCAGCTCCTTGACGGATAACTATGGCTACACCTTC.

The chain employs TRBV11-2 and TRBJ2-3; D is possibly TRBD2 (5 bases). This CDR3 has 12 residues. The V gene's germline CDR1 is SGHAT and CDR2 FQNNGV. The V and J ends lost 3 bases and 5 bases respectively, with 6 bases between them. In DNA, the CDR3 is TGTGCCAGCAGCTTCCGGGGAGATACGCAGTATTTT. It encodes CASSFRGDTQYF.

J is TRBJ2-1 and V is TRBV19, with D tentatively TRBD2 (5 bases). The V and J ends lost 9 bases and 10 bases respectively, with 25 bases between them. This CDR3 has 15 amino acids. Germline-derived CDR1 and CDR2 are LNHDA and SQIVND (reference sequence). The CDR3 coding sequence is TGTGCCAGCCACAAACCGGGATCCTCTCGGCCCGAGCAGTTCTTC. It specifies CASHKPGSSRPEQFF.

The chain has TRBV9 and TRBJ1-4; no clear D gene. The germline CDR1 and CDR2 sequences are SGDLS and YYNGEE. The CDR3 is 14 residues long. V was shortened by 0 bases and J by 1 base, with 4 bases between the two germline ends. The chain's CDR3 is CASSVDGTNEKLFF. The CDR3 DNA reads TGTGCCAGCAGCGTAGATGGAACTAATGAAAAACTGTTTTTT. The full variable domain, completed using reference TRBV9 and TRBJ1-4, is DSGVTQTPKHLITATGQRVTLRCSPRSGDLSVYWYQQSLDQGLQFLIQYYNGEERAKGNILERFSAQQFPDLHSELNLSSLELGDSALYFCASSVDGTNEKLFFGSGTQLSVL.

This chain connects TRBV6-5 to TRBJ1-1; 7 bases are shared with TRBD1. Per germline, CDR1 MNHEY and CDR2 SVGAGI. The CDR3 runs to 12 residues. The junction had 2 bases not matched to a gene; V was cut back by 2 bases and J by 8 bases. This CDR3 is CASSYETGEAFF. The CDR3 DNA sequence: TGTGCCAGCAGTTACGAGACAGGGGAAGCTTTCTTT.

This clone was observed a few times. The rearrangement joins TRBV27 to TRBJ2-7, with D tentatively TRBD1 (6 bases). Per the germline V gene, CDR1 is MNHEY and CDR2 is SMNVEV (reference sequence). The CDR3 runs to 14 residues. Trimming removed 3 bases from V and 5 bases from J, with 14 bases in between. Here the CDR3 DNA reads TGTGCCAGCAGTTTTAAACAGGGTAGCAACGAGCAGTACTTC. Translated: CASSFKQGSNEQYF.

This chain joins TRBV5-4 and TRBJ1-2; D may be TRBD1 (5 bases). Per the germline V gene, CDR1 is SGHNT and CDR2 is YYREEE (reference sequence). V was cut by 6 bases and J by 4 bases, with 16 bases left in between. This CDR3 has 14 amino acids. The CDR3: CASTPGTDRYGYTF. The CDR3 bases are TGTGCCAGCACCCCGGGGACGGACCGCTATGGCTACACCTTC. The complete variable domain, with remaining parts taken from reference TRBV5-4 and TRBJ1-2, reads ETGVTQSPTHLIKTRGQQVTLRCSSQSGHNTVSWYQQALGQGPQFIFQYYREEENGRGNFPPRFSGLQFPNYSSELNVNALELDDSALYLCASTPGTDRYGYTFGSGTRLTVV.

The chain links TRBV4-1 to TRBJ2-5, with 9 bases lining up with TRBD2. The CDR3 runs 17 residues. The germline V gene has CDR1 MGHRA and CDR2 YSYEKL. Trimming took 1 base from V and 5 from J; bases not matched to a gene: 11. CDR3 amino acids: CASSQAFPAGGGETQYF. The CDR3 DNA reads as TGCGCCAGCAGCCAAGCATTTCCGGCGGGAGGGGGGGAGACCCAGTACTTC.

The chain carries TRBV5-6 and TRBJ1-3, with 7 bases fitting TRBD1. CDR3 size: 15 residues. V shed 3 bases, J shed 3 bases, and the junction held 6 bases outside the gene matches. Germline V gives CDR1 SGHDT, CDR2 YYEEEE. The CDR3 here is CASSSDREFGNTIYF. The CDR3 coding sequence is TGTGCCAGCAGCTCTGACAGGGAGTTTGGAAACACCATATATTTT.

The gene calls are TRBV9 and TRBJ1-2, with D tentatively TRBD1 (5 bases). This CDR3 contains 12 residues. CDR1 SGDLS and CDR2 YYNGEE come from the germline V gene. V shed 0 bases and J shed 10 bases, with 10 bases lying between them. This CDR3 is CASSVGGEDYTF. CDR3 bases: TGTGCCAGCAGCGTAGGAGGGGAAGACTACACCTTC.

The chain combines TRBV19 with TRBJ2-2, with TRBD2 matching 10 bases. Trimming at V came to 4 bases and at J to 0 bases, leaving 2 bases not matched to a gene. The length of the CDR3 is 16 residues. CDR1 is LNHDA, CDR2 SQIVND, per germline (reference sequence). CDR3 residues: CASSRTSGTNTGELFF. For the CDR3, the DNA is TGTGCCAGTAGTAGGACTAGCGGAACGAACACCGGGGAGCTGTTTTTT.

This chain joins TRBV15 and TRBJ2-7; 8 positions agree with TRBD1. J gave up 3 bases and V 0 bases, and 4 bases lay outside the gene matches. CDR1 is LNHNV, CDR2 YYDKDF, per germline (reference sequence). This CDR3 is 15 amino acids long. CDR3 loop: CATSRDLTGVYEQYF. The CDR3 region has the DNA TGTGCCACCAGCAGAGATTTGACAGGGGTCTACGAGCAGTACTTC.

CDR3 coding DNA: TGTGCCAGCAGCGCCCGGGACCCAAACATTCAGTACTTC. This sequence encodes CASSARDPNIQYF. V gene TRBV9 combines with J gene TRBJ2-4; D could derive from TRBD1 or TRBD2 (5 bases each). Per the germline V gene, CDR1 is SGDLS and CDR2 is YYNGEE. Trimming removed 3 bases at V and 6 bases at J, with 10 bases between. There are 13 residues in the CDR3.

The chain carries TRBV6-6 and TRBJ2-3, with D perhaps TRBD2 (6 bases). Between the trimmed V and J ends, which lost 0 bases and 0 bases, there was a span of 10 bases. The CDR3 runs 16 residues. Germline V CDR1 and CDR2: MNHNY, SVGAGI (reference sequence). DNA of the CDR3: TGTGCCAGCAGTTACTCGTGGGGGACTAGCACAGATACGCAGTATTTT. Its protein product is CASSYSWGTSTDTQYF.

This clone turned up a few times. The genes are TRBV7-9 and TRBJ1-2, with a tentative D call TRBD1 (5 bases). This CDR3 comprises 13 residues. V lost 1 base and J 3 bases, leaving 6 bases between the germline ends. Looked up from germline, CDR1 is SEHNR and CDR2 is FQNEAQ (reference sequence). The chain's CDR3 is CASSLEGYYGYTF. CDR3 bases: TGTGCCAGCAGCTTAGAGGGGTACTATGGCTACACCTTC.

This chain connects TRBV18 to TRBJ2-3; D is perhaps TRBD2 (7 bases). Germline CDR1 and CDR2: KGHSH and LQKENI. The CDR3 runs 18 residues. V lost 0 bases and J lost 0, with 16 bases in between. The CDR3 nucleotides read TGTGCCAGCTCACCACCGTCTAAGGGGGGGACTAGCACAGATACGCAGTATTTT. This codes for CASSPPSKGGTSTDTQYF.

V gene TRBV6-5 combines with J gene TRBJ2-2; TRBD1 might be the D (6 bases). Germline CDR1 is MNHEY and CDR2 is SVGAGI. Trimming removed 1 base from V and 4 bases from J, with 10 bases in between. This CDR3 has 15 residues. As DNA, the CDR3 is TGTGCCAGCAGTTACTGGACAGCGAGCACCGGGGAGCTGTTTTTT. The encoded protein is CASSYWTASTGELFF.

This chain connects TRBV29-1 to TRBJ1-2; D is ambiguous. CDR1 is SQVTM, CDR2 ANQGSEA, per germline. V was trimmed by 6 bases and J by 3 bases, leaving 5 bases between them. The CDR3 consists of 10 residues. CDR3 DNA: TGCAGCGTCACAGACTATGGCTACACCTTC. Its protein product is CSVTDYGYTF.

This clone appeared a single time. The rearrangement joins TRBV5-6 to TRBJ1-2; no firm D call. Germline V CDR1 and CDR2: SGHDT, YYEEEE. V dropped 2 bases and J dropped 2 bases, with 10 bases sitting between them. The CDR3 contains 14 residues. The DNA for the CDR3 is TGTGCCAGCAGCTTCCGGGTTCCGAACTATGGCTACACCTTC. The encoded protein is CASSFRVPNYGYTF.

The gene calls are TRBV30 and TRBJ2-7; unclear D gene. Trimming removed 3 bases at V and 4 bases at J, with 10 bases between. The germline V gene encodes CDR1 GTSNPN and CDR2 SVGIG (reference sequence). This CDR3 has 12 amino acids. CDR3 protein: CAWRGNGYEQYF. CDR3 DNA: TGTGCCTGGAGAGGTAACGGATACGAGCAGTACTTC.

This clone has a single count. The J gene is TRBJ1-1, the V gene TRBV19; TRBD1 is a possible D gene (5 bases). CDR1 is LNHDA and CDR2 is SQIVND in the germline V gene (reference sequence). Trimming took 6 bases from V and 0 from J, leaving 11 bases between them. CDR3 length: 14 amino acids. The CDR3 DNA sequence: TGTGCCAGTAGACCCGGGACGATGAACACTGAAGCTTTCTTT. It specifies CASRPGTMNTEAFF.

V usage is TRBV7-8 and J usage is TRBJ1-5; 8 nucleotides match TRBD1. The CDR3 contains 14 residues. Germline lookup yields CDR1 SGHVS and CDR2 FQNEAQ. The J segment lost 4 bases and the V segment lost 5 bases, leaving 4 bases of the junction unmatched. The DNA of the CDR3 is TGTGCCAGCAGCCCTAGACAGGGGAATCAGCCCCAGCATTTT. It specifies CASSPRQGNQPQHF.

The chain recombines TRBV29-1 with TRBJ2-7; D is possibly TRBD2 (6 bases). The CDR3 totals 12 residues. V lost 1 base to trimming and J lost 6 bases, with 10 bases between them. Germline CDR1 and CDR2: SQVTM and ANQGSEA. CDR3 loop: CSVEGGGVEQYF. In DNA, the CDR3 is TGCAGCGTTGAAGGAGGAGGGGTCGAGCAGTACTTC.